Below, one T cell receptor beta chain is given with its context. The antigen remains unidentified. The PCR had 60 Vbeta and 13 Jbeta primers. The table came from immunoSEQ multiplex PCR; TCRdb's copy has only in-frame clones and leaves some out. The table lists over 150,000 clones, 70% to 80% of them singletons. This entry belongs to a study of cytomegalovirus exposure and HLA in healthy donors. Study-level points and caveats: Specific recognition of CMV antigens was confirmed in vitro for a few chains (all CMV-associated).

CDR1 SNHLY and CDR2 FYNNEI come from the germline V gene. V gave up 6 bases and J gave up 5 bases, with 7 bases separating them. The CDR3 totals 11 residues. J is TRBJ2-5 and V is TRBV2, with TRBD2 as a possible D gene (5 bases). The TCR sequence derives from a man younger than 40 in good health and CMV-seropositive. Sequenced material: PBMCs. CDR3 coding DNA: TGTGCCAGCAGCAGAGGGGAGACCCAGTACTTC. This encodes CASSRGETQYF. Full variable domain (outside the CDR3, taken from reference TRBV2 and TRBJ2-5): EPEVTQTPSHQVTQMGQEVILRCVPISNHLYFYWYRQILGQKVEFLVSFYNNEISEKSEIFDDQFSVERPDGSNFTLKIRSTKLEDSAMYFCASSRGETQYFGPGTRLLVL.